Reported below is one TCR beta chain. These data belong to a study of shared clonotypes between healthy human individuals. Study-level background: CD4 naive cells filled three plates per donor, CD4 memory three, CD8 naive two and CD8 memory one.

CDR1 and CDR2 from the germline V gene are SGDLS and YYNGEE. V shed 0 bases, J shed 2 bases, and the junction held 11 bases outside the gene matches. The CDR3 sequence is 18 residues long. Selected positively for CCR7 and CD45RO-negative, naive CD8 cells excluded terminally differentiated effector memory CD45RA+ cells. Donors, healthy HIV-negative adults, lacked recent acute infections or vaccinations. Every donor was a Caucasian adult from Nashville, Tennessee. Each PCR replicate from the sorted subsets contained 150 to 250 ng DNA, which is about 30,000 T cell genomes. The method was immunoSEQ multiplex PCR; TCRdb's version includes in-frame clones alone and lacks a portion of them. The top ten clones hold under 30% of a sample with hundreds of thousands of clones, 80% to 95% of them seen once.

This rearrangement joins TRBV9 to TRBJ2-1; 7 bases line up with TRBD2. The sequencing input was naive CD8+ T cells sorted from blood. The receptor was isolated from a man aged 25-45 years in good health. CDR3 in amino acids: CASSVAPLAGSPYNEQFF. The CDR3 bases are TGTGCCAGCAGCGTAGCTCCTTTAGCGGGCAGCCCCTACAATGAGCAGTTCTTC. Full variable domain (outside the CDR3, taken from reference TRBV9 and TRBJ2-1): DSGVTQTPKHLITATGQRVTLRCSPRSGDLSVYWYQQSLDQGLQFLIQYYNGEERAKGNILERFSAQQFPDLHSELNLSSLELGDSALYFCASSVAPLAGSPYNEQFFGPGTRLTVL.